This T cell receptor (beta chain) was documented in a study of T cells after yellow fever vaccination. TCR cDNA, made by 5'RACE template switching, carried an added universal primer site and UMIs. TCRdb independently ran MiXCR on the 5' RACE reads; one entry per CDR3 protein. The profile shows hundreds of thousands of distinct CDR3 sequences, about 13% of them singletons. This clonotype was picked up many times. Germline CDR1 and CDR2: SEHNR and FQNEAQ (reference sequence). V lost 7 bases to trimming and J lost 8 bases; unmatched junction nucleotides: 10. The CDR3 is 15 amino acids. The clonotype originates from a man aged 25-40 years who received the YFV17D yellow fever vaccine. This material consisted of PBMCs, taken on the day of the yellow fever booster vaccination. The chain has TRBV7-9 and TRBJ1-4; 10 bases map to TRBD1. CDR3: CASMLRDRGLEKLFF. Here the CDR3 DNA reads TGTGCCAGCATGCTCCGGGACAGGGGTTTGGAAAAACTGTTTTTT. The entire variable domain, with the rest obtained from reference TRBV7-9 and TRBJ1-4, is as follows: DTGVSQNPRHKITKRGQNVTFRCDPISEHNRLYWYRQTLGQGPEFLTYFQNEAQLEKSRLLSDRFSAERPKGSFSTLEIQRTEQGDSAMYLCASMLRDRGLEKLFFGSGTQLSVL.